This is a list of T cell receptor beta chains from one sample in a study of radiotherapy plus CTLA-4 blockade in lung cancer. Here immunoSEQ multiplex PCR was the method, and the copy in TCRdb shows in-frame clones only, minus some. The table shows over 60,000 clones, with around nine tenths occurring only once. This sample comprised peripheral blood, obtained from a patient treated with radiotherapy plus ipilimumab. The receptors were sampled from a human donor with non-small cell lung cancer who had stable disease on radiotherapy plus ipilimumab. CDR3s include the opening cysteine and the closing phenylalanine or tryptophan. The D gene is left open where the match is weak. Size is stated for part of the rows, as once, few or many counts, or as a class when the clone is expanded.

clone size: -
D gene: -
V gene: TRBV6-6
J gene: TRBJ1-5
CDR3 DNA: TGTGCCAGCAGTTACGGCTCGGGGGGCAATCAGCCCCAGCATTTT
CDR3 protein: CASSYGSGGNQPQHF

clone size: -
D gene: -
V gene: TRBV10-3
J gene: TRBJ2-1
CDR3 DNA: TGTGCCATCAGCGACACCACCTACAATGAGCAGTTCTTC
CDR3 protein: CAISDTTYNEQFF

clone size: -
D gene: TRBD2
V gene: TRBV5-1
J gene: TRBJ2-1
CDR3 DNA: TGCGCCAGCAGCTTGCCCCTAGCGGGAGGGCCGGTTAGGGATGAGCAGTTCTTC
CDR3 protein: CASSLPLAGGPVRDEQFF

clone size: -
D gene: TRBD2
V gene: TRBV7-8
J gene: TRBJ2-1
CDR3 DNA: TGTGCCAGCATCCCGGGGACAGGGAAACTAGCGGGAGCACACAATGAGCAGTTCTTC
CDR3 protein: CASIPGTGKLAGAHNEQFF

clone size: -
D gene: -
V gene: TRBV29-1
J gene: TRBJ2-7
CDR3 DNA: TGCAGCGTTGCTCCTGCGGGCTACGAGCAGTACTTC
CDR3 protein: CSVAPAGYEQYF

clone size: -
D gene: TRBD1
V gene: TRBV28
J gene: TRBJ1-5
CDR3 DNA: TGTGCCAGCAGACAAGGACAGGGCTCTCAGCCCCAGCATTTT
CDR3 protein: CASRQGQGSQPQHF

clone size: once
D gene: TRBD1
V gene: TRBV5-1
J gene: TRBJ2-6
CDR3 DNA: TGCGCCAGCAGCTTGGATGGGACAGGGAACTCTGGGGCCAACGTCCTGACTTTC
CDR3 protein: CASSLDGTGNSGANVLTF

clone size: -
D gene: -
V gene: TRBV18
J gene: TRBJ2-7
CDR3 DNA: TGTGCCAGCTCATTCTCCGGGCCCGGGACTTACGAGCAGTACTTC
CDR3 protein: CASSFSGPGTYEQYF

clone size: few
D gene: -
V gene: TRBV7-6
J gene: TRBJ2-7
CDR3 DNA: TGTGCCAGCAGCTTTGAGGCATCCAGCTCCTACGAGCAGTACTTC
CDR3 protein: CASSFEASSSYEQYF

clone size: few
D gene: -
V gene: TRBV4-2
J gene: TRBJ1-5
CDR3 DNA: TGTGCCAGCAGCCAGCTCGAGACCCGGGATCGGGGGGCTCAGCCCCAGCATTTT
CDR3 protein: CASSQLETRDRGAQPQHF

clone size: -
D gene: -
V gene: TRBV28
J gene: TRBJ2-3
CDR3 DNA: TGTGCCAGCAGTTCGGCCGCCCAAGACGCAGATACGCAGTATTTT
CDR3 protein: CASSSAAQDADTQYF

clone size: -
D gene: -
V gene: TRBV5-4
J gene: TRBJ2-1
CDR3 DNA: TGTGCCAGCAGCTTGGGCAGCACCTACAATGAGCAGTTCTTC
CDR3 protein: CASSLGSTYNEQFF

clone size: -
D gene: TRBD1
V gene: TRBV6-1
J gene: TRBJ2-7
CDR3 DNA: TGTGCCAGCAGTGTTGGGGACAGGGGCTACGAGCAGTACTTC
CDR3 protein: CASSVGDRGYEQYF

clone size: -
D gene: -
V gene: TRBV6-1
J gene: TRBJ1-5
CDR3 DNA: TGTGCCAGCAGTGAAGCGCACCAGGGCGGCGGGGCCGGCAATCAGCCCCAGCATTTT
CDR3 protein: CASSEAHQGGGAGNQPQHF

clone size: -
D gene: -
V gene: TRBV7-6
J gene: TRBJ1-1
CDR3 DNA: TGTGCCAGCAGCTTGGGCATGAACACTGAAGCTTTCTTT
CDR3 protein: CASSLGMNTEAFF

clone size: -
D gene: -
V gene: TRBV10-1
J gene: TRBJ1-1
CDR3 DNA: TGCGCCAGCAGTGAGTCTAGGAGAAGGACTGAAGCTTTCTTT
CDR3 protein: CASSESRRRTEAFF

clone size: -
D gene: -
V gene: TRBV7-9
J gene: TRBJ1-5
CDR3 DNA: TGTGCCAGCAGCTTAGATCAAGACTTGCCCCAGCATTTT
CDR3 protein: CASSLDQDLPQHF

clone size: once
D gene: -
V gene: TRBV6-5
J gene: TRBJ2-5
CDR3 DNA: TGTGCCAGCAGCGCTAGCGCCGGGAAGACCCAGTACTTC
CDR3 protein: CASSASAGKTQYF

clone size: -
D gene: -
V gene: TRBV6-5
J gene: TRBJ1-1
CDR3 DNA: TGTGCCAGCAGTTACCTAGCAAACACTGAAGCTTTCTTT
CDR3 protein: CASSYLANTEAFF

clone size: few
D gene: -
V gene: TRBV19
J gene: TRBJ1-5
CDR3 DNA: TGTGCCAGTAGTCCCCGCGGGAGCAGCAATCAGCCCCAGCATTTT
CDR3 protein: CASSPRGSSNQPQHF